This entry lists 10 T cell receptor beta chains sequenced from one sample in a study of blood T cell repertoires in COVID-19. TCRdb keeps only in-frame clones here, not all; method: immunoSEQ multiplex PCR. The sample carries approximately 290,000 clones, around 88% recorded once. The sample consisted of peripheral blood. These receptors all come from a man aged 25-45 years with acute or convalescent COVID-19.

The chain couples TRBV5-1 to TRBJ2-3; possibly TRBD2 for D (5 bases). V shed 6 bases and J shed 0 bases, with 11 bases lying between them. CDR1 and CDR2 (germline): SGHRS, YFSETQ. The CDR3 runs 14 residues. This chain's CDR3 is CASTRGLSTDTQYF. Here the CDR3 DNA reads TGCGCCAGCACTAGAGGACTCAGCACAGATACGCAGTATTTT.

The CDR3 protein is CAISEQQGGFRGYTF. DNA of the CDR3: TGTGCCATCAGTGAACAACAGGGAGGGTTCAGGGGCTACACCTTC. This sequence joins TRBV10-3 and TRBJ1-2, with a possible D match to TRBD1 (6 bases). V shed 3 bases and J shed 8 bases, with 19 bases lying between them. Germline CDR1 and CDR2: ENHRY and SYGVKD. The CDR3 has 15 residues.

The sample holds one count of this clone. This chain uses TRBV29-1 with TRBJ1-1, with D possibly being TRBD1 (5 bases). The CDR3 consists of 11 residues. Germline lookup yields CDR1 SQVTM and CDR2 ANQGSEA. V lost 6 bases and J lost 3, with 8 bases in between. The CDR3, as DNA: TGCAGCGTAGGGGTGGACACTGAAGCTTTCTTT. It is translated as CSVGVDTEAFF.

This chain links TRBV9 with TRBJ1-1; D unresolved. CDR1 is SGDLS, CDR2 YYNGEE, per germline. The CDR3 has 16 amino acids. Trimming cost V 0 bases and J 1 base, with 13 bases left between them. As DNA, the CDR3 is TGTGCCAGCAGCGTAGAAGAACGGGCGGGGAACACTGAAGCTTTCTTT. Amino acid sequence: CASSVEERAGNTEAFF.

This clone was seen just once. The rearrangement joins TRBV28 to TRBJ1-5; D is ambiguous. The CDR3 has 11 amino acids. Germline V lookup: CDR1 MDHEN, CDR2 SYDVKM. V was trimmed by 6 bases and J by 5 bases, leaving 5 bases between them. Written as DNA, the CDR3 is TGTGCCAGCAGCGTATATCAGCCCCAGCATTTT. This sequence encodes CASSVYQPQHF.

This clone was seen once. The chain joins TRBV7-9 to TRBJ2-3, with D hard to call. Trimming cost V 2 bases and J 6 bases, with 21 bases left between them. Germline V gene sequence: CDR1 SEHNR, CDR2 FQNEAQ (reference sequence). This CDR3 spans 17 amino acids. The CDR3 nucleotides are TGTGCCAGCAGCTTATCTTATAGCTCTCCCCCCCCCGATACGCAGTATTTT. Amino acid sequence: CASSLSYSSPPPDTQYF.

The chain has TRBV5-4 and TRBJ2-1; maybe TRBD1 (5 bases). The CDR3 sequence is 13 residues long. Germline V gives CDR1 SGHNT, CDR2 YYREEE (reference sequence). V shed 1 base and J shed 8 bases, with 10 bases lying between them. The CDR3 DNA follows: TGTGCCAGCAGCTTGTCAGGGTCGGATGAGCAGTTCTTC. It translates to CASSLSGSDEQFF.

V gene TRBV19 combines with J gene TRBJ2-7; 7 positions agree with TRBD1. The CDR3 sequence is 16 residues long. V dropped 0 bases and J dropped 4; count of bases not matched to a gene: 9. The germline V gene has CDR1 LNHDA and CDR2 SQIVND (reference sequence). The CDR3 nucleotides read TGTGCCAGTAGTATAGAAGGGGGCAGGGTTGGGTACGAGCAGTACTTC. It codes for CASSIEGGRVGYEQYF.

The chain combines TRBV7-9 with TRBJ2-7; a possible D gene is TRBD1 (6 bases). V was clipped by 5 bases and J by 6 bases, with 23 bases between them. Per germline, CDR1 SEHNR and CDR2 FQNEAQ (reference sequence). The CDR3 spans 16 residues. CDR3 in amino acids: CASSPQGYGETTEQYF. The CDR3 bases are TGTGCCAGCAGCCCACAGGGTTATGGGGAAACTACCGAGCAGTACTTC.

The table lists this clone with a few counts. The chain recombines TRBV28 with TRBJ2-7; no reliable D call. CDR1 and CDR2 (germline): MDHEN, SYDVKM. This CDR3 comprises 15 residues. Between the trimmed V and J ends, which lost 3 bases and 0 bases, there was a span of 12 bases. Here the CDR3 DNA reads TGTGCCAGCAGTTTCGGTGCCCCAGGCTCCTACGAGCAGTACTTC. Protein product: CASSFGAPGSYEQYF.